This T cell receptor beta chain was recovered during a study of shared T cell receptors in the human thymus. Germline V CDR1 and CDR2: SGHDT, YYEEEE. The CDR3 spans 13 residues. V was clipped by 0 bases and J by 4 bases, with 8 bases between them. TCRdb's table, derived via immunoSEQ multiplex PCR, lists solely in-frame clones and lacks some. In the table there are about 500,000 clones, 78% of which are singletons. In addition, the sample was reused for a study of human thymus T cells. That report notes: It was from resections taken during corrective heart surgery that the thymus tissue came.

The rearrangement joins TRBV5-6 to TRBJ2-7, with TRBD1 as a possible D gene (5 bases). The specimen was thymocytes. The source is a boy less than two years old with a congenital heart defect. The chain's CDR3 is CASSLGRQYEQYF. The CDR3 DNA sequence: TGTGCCAGCAGCTTGGGTCGACAGTACGAGCAGTACTTC.